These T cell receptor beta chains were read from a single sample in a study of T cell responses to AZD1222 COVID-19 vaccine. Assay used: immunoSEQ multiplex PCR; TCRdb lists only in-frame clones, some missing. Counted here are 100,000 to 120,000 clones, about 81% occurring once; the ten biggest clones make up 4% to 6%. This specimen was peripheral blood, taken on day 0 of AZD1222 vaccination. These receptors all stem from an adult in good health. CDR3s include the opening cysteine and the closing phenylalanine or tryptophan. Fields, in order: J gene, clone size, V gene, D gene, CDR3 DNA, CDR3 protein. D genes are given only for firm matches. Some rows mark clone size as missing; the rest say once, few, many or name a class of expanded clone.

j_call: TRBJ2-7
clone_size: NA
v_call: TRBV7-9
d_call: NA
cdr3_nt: TGTGCCAGCAGCGAAATAACTGGGGGGTACGAGCAGTACTTC
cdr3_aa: CASSEITGGYEQYF

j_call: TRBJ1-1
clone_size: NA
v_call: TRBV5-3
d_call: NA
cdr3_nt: TGTGCCAGAACCTCCCGGTGGAGAGGGGCGGACACTGAAGCTTTCTTT
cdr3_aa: CARTSRWRGADTEAFF

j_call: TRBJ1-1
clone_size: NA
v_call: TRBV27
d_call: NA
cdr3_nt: TGTGCCAGCAACACGGTTTCAAGGAACACTGAAGCTTTCTTT
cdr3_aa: CASNTVSRNTEAFF

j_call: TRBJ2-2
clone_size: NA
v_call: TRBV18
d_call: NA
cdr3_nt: TGTGCCAGCTCACCCTATGAAGAGGCCACCGGGGAGCTGTTTTTT
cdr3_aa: CASSPYEEATGELFF

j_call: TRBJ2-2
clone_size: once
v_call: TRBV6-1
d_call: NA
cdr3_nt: TGTGCCAGCAGTGAACAGGGTGGCACCGGGGAGCTGTTTTTT
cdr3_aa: CASSEQGGTGELFF

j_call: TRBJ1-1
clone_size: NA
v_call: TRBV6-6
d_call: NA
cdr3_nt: TGTGCCAGCAGTTACTCTCACGACACTATGAACACTGAAGCTTTCTTT
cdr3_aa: CASSYSHDTMNTEAFF

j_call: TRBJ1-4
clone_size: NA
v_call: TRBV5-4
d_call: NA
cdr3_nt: TGTGCCAGCAGCTTGACCCCGGCGGGGCCCAGGGAAAAACTGTTTTTT
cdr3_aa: CASSLTPAGPREKLFF

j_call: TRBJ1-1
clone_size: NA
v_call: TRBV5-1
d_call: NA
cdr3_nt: TGCGCCAGCAGCACTCTCCGCCGGAACACTGAAGCTTTCTTT
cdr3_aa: CASSTLRRNTEAFF

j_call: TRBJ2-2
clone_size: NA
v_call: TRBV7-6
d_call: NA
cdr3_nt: TGTGCCAGCAGCAATCCGTGGGGTAACACCGGGGAGCTGTTTTTT
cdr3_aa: CASSNPWGNTGELFF

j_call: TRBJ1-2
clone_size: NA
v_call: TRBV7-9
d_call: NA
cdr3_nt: TGTGCCAGCAGCTTAGCACAGATCAACTATGGCTACACCTTC
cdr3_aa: CASSLAQINYGYTF

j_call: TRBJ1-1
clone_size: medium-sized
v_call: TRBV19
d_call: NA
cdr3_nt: TGTGCCAGTAGTATAGGCCCGGGGGGAAGCACTGAAGCTTTCTTT
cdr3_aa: CASSIGPGGSTEAFF

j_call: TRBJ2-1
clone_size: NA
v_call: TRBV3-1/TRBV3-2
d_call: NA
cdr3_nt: TGTGCCAGCAGCCAAAGAGGAGGGAGGGAGCAGTTCTTC
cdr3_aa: CASSQRGGREQFF

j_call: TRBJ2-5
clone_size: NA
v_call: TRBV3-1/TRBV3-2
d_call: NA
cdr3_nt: TGTGCCAGCAGCCAAGGGACAGGGCGGGGGAGGACCCAGTACTTC
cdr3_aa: CASSQGTGRGRTQYF

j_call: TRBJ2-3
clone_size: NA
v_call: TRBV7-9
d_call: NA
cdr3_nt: TGTGCCAGCAGCTTAGCGCCCGAGGGCGCGGGTACAGATACGCAGTATTTT
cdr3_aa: CASSLAPEGAGTDTQYF

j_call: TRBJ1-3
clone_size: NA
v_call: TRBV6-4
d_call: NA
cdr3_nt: TGTGCCAGCAGTGAACGGGGGTCCCGAAACACCATATATTTT
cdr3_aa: CASSERGSRNTIYF

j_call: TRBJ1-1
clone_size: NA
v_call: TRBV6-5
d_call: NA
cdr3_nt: TGTGCCAGCAGGTTGATAAACACTGAAGCTTTCTTT
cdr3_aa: CASRLINTEAFF

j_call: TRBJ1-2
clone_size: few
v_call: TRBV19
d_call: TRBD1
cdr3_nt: TGTGCCAGTAGTCCCGTCCCTGGACAGGGATATGGCTACACCTTC
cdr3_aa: CASSPVPGQGYGYTF

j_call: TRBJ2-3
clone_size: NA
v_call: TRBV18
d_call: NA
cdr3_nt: TGTGCCAGCTCACCAGCAACGCGCACAGATACGCAGTATTTT
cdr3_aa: CASSPATRTDTQYF

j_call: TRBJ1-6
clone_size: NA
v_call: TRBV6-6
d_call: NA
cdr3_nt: TGTGCCAGCAGTCCCGATCGTACGAATTCACCCCTCCACTTT
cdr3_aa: CASSPDRTNSPLHF

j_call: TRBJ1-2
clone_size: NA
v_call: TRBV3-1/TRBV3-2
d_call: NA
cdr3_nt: TGTGCCAGCAGCCAAGGTCTCAGGGCTAGCTATGGCTACACCTTC
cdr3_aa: CASSQGLRASYGYTF

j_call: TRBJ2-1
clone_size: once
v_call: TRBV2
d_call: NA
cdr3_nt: TGTGCCAGCAGTGGATTACGAGGCTCCTACAATGAGCAGTTCTTC
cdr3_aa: CASSGLRGSYNEQFF

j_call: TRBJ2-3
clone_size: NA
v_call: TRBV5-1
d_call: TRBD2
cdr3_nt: TGCGCCAGCAGCAGCCGCCCGGGACTAGCGGGCGAAGATACGCAGTATTTT
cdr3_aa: CASSSRPGLAGEDTQYF

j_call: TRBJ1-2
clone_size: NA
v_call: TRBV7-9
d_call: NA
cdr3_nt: TGTGCCAGCAGGCCTGGGGGCACCGCTTGGAGCTATGGCTACACCTTC
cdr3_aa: CASRPGGTAWSYGYTF

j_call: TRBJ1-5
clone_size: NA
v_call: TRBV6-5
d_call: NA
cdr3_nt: TGTGCCAGCAGCGGGGGAGGGCCACAGCCCCAGCATTTT
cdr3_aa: CASSGGGPQPQHF

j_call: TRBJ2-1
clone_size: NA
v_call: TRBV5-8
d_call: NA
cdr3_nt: TGTGCCAGCAGCTTGCTCCGGGCCGCTTACAATGAGCAGTTCTTC
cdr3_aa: CASSLLRAAYNEQFF

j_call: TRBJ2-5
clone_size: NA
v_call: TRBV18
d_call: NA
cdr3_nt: TGTGCCAGCTCCCTGAAATCAACGGCGGAGACCCAGTACTTC
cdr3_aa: CASSLKSTAETQYF

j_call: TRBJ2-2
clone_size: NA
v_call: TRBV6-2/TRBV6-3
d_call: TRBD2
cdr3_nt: TGTGCCAGCAGCCAACTAGCGGGGGTCGGCGGGGAGCTGTTTTTT
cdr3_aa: CASSQLAGVGGELFF

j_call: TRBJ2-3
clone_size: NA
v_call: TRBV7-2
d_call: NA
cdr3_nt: TGTGCCAGCAGCCAGGGGGGTCCCACAGATACGCAGTATTTT
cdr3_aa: CASSQGGPTDTQYF

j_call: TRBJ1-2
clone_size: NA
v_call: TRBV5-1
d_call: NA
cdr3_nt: TGCGCCAGCACCCCACTGGCAGCTACTAACTATGGCTACACCTTC
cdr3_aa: CASTPLAATNYGYTF

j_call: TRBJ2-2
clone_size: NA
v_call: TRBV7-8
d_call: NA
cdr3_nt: TGTGCCAGCAACCCCCAGGGAGACACCGGGGAGCTGTTTTTT
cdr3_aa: CASNPQGDTGELFF

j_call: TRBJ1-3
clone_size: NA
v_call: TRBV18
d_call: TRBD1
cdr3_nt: TGTGCCAGCTCACCCCAGGACAGGGTCGCTGGAAACACCATATATTTT
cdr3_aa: CASSPQDRVAGNTIYF

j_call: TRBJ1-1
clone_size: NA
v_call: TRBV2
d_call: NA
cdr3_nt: TGTGCCAGCAGTGATCCAGGGAGGGTAACTTTCTTT
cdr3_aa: CASSDPGRVTFF

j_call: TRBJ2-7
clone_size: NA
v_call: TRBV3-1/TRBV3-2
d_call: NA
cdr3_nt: TGTGCCAGCAGCCAAGATCGAAATGCTGGCTTGGAGCAGTACTTC
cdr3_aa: CASSQDRNAGLEQYF

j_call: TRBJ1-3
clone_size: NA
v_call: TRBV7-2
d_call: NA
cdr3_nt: TGTGCCAGCAGCCTAGGACCCAGCTCTGGAAACACCATATATTTT
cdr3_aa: CASSLGPSSGNTIYF

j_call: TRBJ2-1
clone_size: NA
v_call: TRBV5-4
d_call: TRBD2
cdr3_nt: TGTGCCAGCAGCTTGGATCCAGGGTCCCTAGCGGGGGGGGTCTTC
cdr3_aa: CASSLDPGSLAGGVF

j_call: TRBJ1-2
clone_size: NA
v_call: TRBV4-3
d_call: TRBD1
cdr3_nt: TGCGCCAGCAGCCAAGATGAAACAGGGGGGTTTTTTGGCTACACCTTC
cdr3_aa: CASSQDETGGFFGYTF

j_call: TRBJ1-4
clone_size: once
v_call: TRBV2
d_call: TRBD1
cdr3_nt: TGTGCCAGCGGACAGGGGACTTTACCCGGGGAAAAACTGTTTTTT
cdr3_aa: CASGQGTLPGEKLFF

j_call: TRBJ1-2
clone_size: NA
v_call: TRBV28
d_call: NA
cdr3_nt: TGTGCCAGCAGACGCCGGGAGACTAACTATGGCTACACCTTC
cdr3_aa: CASRRRETNYGYTF